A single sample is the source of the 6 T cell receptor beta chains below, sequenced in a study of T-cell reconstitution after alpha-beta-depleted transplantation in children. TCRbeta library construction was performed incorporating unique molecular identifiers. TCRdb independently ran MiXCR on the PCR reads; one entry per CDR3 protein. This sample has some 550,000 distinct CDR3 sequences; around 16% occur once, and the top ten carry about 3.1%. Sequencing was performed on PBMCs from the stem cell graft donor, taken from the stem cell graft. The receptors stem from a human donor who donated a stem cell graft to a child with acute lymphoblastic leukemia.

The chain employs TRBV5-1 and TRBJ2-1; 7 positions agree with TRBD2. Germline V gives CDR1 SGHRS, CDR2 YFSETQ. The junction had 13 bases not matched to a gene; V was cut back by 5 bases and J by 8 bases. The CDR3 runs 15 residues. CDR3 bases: TGCGCCAGCAGACCAGGACTAGGCCTAGATCATGAGCAGTTCTTC. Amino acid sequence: CASRPGLGLDHEQFF.

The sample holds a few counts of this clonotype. This chain's CDR3 is CASSLEPGGYTF. The CDR3 bases are TGTGCCAGCAGTTTAGAACCTGGCGGCTACACCTTC. The V and J genes are TRBV12-3 or TRBV12-4 and TRBJ1-2; the D is unclear. CDR3 size: 12 residues. Trimming shortened V by 1 base and J by 8 bases, and 8 bases separated the two germline ends.

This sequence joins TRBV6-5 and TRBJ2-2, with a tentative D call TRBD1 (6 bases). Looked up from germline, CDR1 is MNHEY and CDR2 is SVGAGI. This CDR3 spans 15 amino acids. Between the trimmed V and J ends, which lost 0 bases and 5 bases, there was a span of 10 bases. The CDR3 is CASSYSYRETGELFF. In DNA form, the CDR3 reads TGTGCCAGCAGTTACTCTTACAGGGAAACCGGGGAGCTGTTTTTT.

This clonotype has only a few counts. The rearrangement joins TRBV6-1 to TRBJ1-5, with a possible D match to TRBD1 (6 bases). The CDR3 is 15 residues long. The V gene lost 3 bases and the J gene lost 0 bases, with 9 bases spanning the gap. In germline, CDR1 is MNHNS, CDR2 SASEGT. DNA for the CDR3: TGTGCCAGCAGTGATCAGGGGTATAGCAATCAGCCCCAGCATTTT. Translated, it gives CASSDQGYSNQPQHF.

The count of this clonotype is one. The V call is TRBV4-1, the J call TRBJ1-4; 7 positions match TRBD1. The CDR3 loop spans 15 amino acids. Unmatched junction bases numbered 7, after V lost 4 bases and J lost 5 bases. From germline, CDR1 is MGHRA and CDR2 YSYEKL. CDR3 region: CASSPMGQSNEKLFF. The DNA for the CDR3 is TGCGCCAGCAGCCCGATGGGACAGTCCAATGAAAAACTGTTTTTT.

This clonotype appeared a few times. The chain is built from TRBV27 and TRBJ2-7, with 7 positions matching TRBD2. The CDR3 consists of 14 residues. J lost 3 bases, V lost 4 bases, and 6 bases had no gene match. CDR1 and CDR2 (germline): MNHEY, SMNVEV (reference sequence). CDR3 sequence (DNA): TGTGCCAGCAGTTCAGGACTAGACTACTACGAGCAGTACTTC. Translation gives CASSSGLDYYEQYF.